A selection of T cell receptor beta chains follows, all from one sample in a study of T cells in Graves' hyperthyroidism and ophthalmopathy. TCRdb processed the multiplex PCR reads anew with MiXCR; each CDR3 protein has one entry. The sample has 270,000 or so distinct CDR3 sequences; roughly 15% are singletons. Sequenced input: blood. The receptors were sampled from a woman between 50 and 59 years old with Graves' hyperthyroidism that later progressed to Graves' ophthalmopathy. The CDR3 runs from the conserved cysteine through the conserved F or W. A D gene is named only where the DNA matches it firmly. Clone size is not always given. Where it is, it says once, few, many or a class for expanded clones.

len,abundance,v_gene,j_gene,d_gene,CDR3aa,CDR3nt
14,-,TRBV5-1,TRBJ2-5,-,CASSLASDQETQYF,TGCGCCAGCAGCTTGGCCAGCGACCAAGAGACCCAGTACTTC
14,many,TRBV20-1,TRBJ2-5,-,CSARGGHDGETQYF,TGCAGTGCTAGAGGGGGCCACGACGGAGAGACCCAGTACTTC
16,-,TRBV19,TRBJ2-5,-,CASSVKQGGSRETQYF,TGTGCCAGTAGTGTTAAACAGGGGGGGTCCCGAGAGACCCAGTACTTC
12,many,TRBV11-2,TRBJ2-5,TRBD1,CASSQARQGVYF,TGTGCCAGCAGCCAAGCCCGACAGGGGGTATACTTC
15,many,TRBV7-3,TRBJ2-1,TRBD1,CASSLRQGPSDEQFF,TGTGCCAGCAGCCTCCGACAGGGGCCCTCGGATGAGCAGTTCTTC
15,many,TRBV7-9,TRBJ1-1,-,CASSTQGAALTEAFF,TGTGCCAGCAGCACCCAAGGGGCAGCACTGACTGAAGCTTTCTTT
16,many,TRBV11-2,TRBJ1-4,-,CASSLIKVEIGEKLFF,TGTGCCAGCAGCTTGATAAAGGTGGAAATTGGTGAAAAACTGTTTTTT
13,many,TRBV12-3/TRBV12-4,TRBJ1-5,-,CASSLAIDQPQHF,TGTGCCAGCAGTTTAGCCATCGATCAGCCCCAGCATTTT
12,few,TRBV19,TRBJ1-2,-,CASSGGRYGYTF,TGTGCCAGTAGTGGAGGACGCTATGGCTACACCTTC
16,many,TRBV7-3,TRBJ2-1,TRBD2,CASSILAGVGWNEQFF,TGTGCCAGCAGCATTCTAGCGGGAGTTGGATGGAATGAGCAGTTCTTC
15,few,TRBV20-1,TRBJ2-7,TRBD2,CSARVLLGLGDEQYF,TGCAGTGCTAGAGTTCTCCTCGGACTAGGTGACGAGCAGTACTTC
16,many,TRBV20-1,TRBJ1-1,TRBD1,CSATRTGRGLNTEAFF,TGCAGTGCTACAAGGACAGGGCGTGGGTTAAACACTGAAGCTTTCTTT
13,many,TRBV28,TRBJ2-2,-,CASVQTNTGELFF,TGTGCCAGCGTACAGACGAACACCGGGGAGCTGTTTTTT